A selection of T cell receptor beta chains follows, all from one sample in a study of OX40 agonist ivuxolimab in advanced cancers. Generated by immunoSEQ multiplex PCR, the TCRdb table keeps only in-frame clones and is missing some. The sample holds tens of thousands of clones, approximately 90% seen once. The specimen was CD4+ or CD8+ T cells sorted from blood, collected in a trial of the OX40 agonist ivuxolimab. The receptor source for this set is an adult with an advanced solid tumor such as melanoma, head and neck, liver or kidney cancer. Each CDR3 is given with its conserved first and last residue. D genes are given only for firm matches. Part of the rows lack a size; the others show once, few, many or a class for expanded clones.

v_gene: TRBV25-1
j_gene: TRBJ2-7
d_gene: NA
abundance: NA
CDR3aa: CASSQTDSYEQYF

v_gene: TRBV2
j_gene: TRBJ2-1
d_gene: NA
abundance: NA
CDR3aa: CASTGGPYNEQFF

v_gene: TRBV7-2
j_gene: TRBJ2-3
d_gene: TRBD2
abundance: NA
CDR3aa: CASSWASGSTDTQYF

v_gene: TRBV18
j_gene: TRBJ1-4
d_gene: TRBD1
abundance: NA
CDR3aa: CASSPYRGNEKLFF

v_gene: TRBV6-1
j_gene: TRBJ1-1
d_gene: TRBD1
abundance: NA
CDR3aa: CASNRGRGTEAFF

v_gene: TRBV7-3
j_gene: TRBJ2-1
d_gene: NA
abundance: NA
CDR3aa: CASSFSQSNNEQFF

v_gene: TRBV7-8
j_gene: TRBJ1-1
d_gene: NA
abundance: NA
CDR3aa: CASSLARGSPNTEAFF

v_gene: TRBV7-3
j_gene: TRBJ2-1
d_gene: TRBD1
abundance: once
CDR3aa: CASSLFGQGANEQFF

v_gene: TRBV7-9
j_gene: TRBJ2-3
d_gene: TRBD2
abundance: NA
CDR3aa: CASSIGTSSTDTQYF

v_gene: TRBV5-6
j_gene: TRBJ1-5
d_gene: NA
abundance: NA
CDR3aa: CASSDSMGNQPQHF

v_gene: TRBV29-1
j_gene: TRBJ2-1
d_gene: NA
abundance: NA
CDR3aa: CSVDRGGDEQFF

v_gene: TRBV19
j_gene: TRBJ2-7
d_gene: NA
abundance: NA
CDR3aa: CASSIGESSATF

v_gene: TRBV7-2
j_gene: TRBJ2-1
d_gene: NA
abundance: NA
CDR3aa: CASTEYKEEQFF

v_gene: TRBV9
j_gene: TRBJ2-7
d_gene: NA
abundance: NA
CDR3aa: CASSVDGGTTYEQYF

v_gene: TRBV4-1
j_gene: TRBJ2-1
d_gene: NA
abundance: NA
CDR3aa: CASSQVRGRGSYNEQFF

v_gene: TRBV19
j_gene: TRBJ1-1
d_gene: TRBD1
abundance: few
CDR3aa: CTRFCLDRGLTEAFF

v_gene: TRBV9
j_gene: TRBJ2-1
d_gene: NA
abundance: NA
CDR3aa: CASSGSSSSYNEQFF

v_gene: TRBV19
j_gene: TRBJ1-2
d_gene: TRBD1
abundance: NA
CDR3aa: CASTTTGYANYGYTF

v_gene: TRBV2
j_gene: TRBJ2-3
d_gene: TRBD1
abundance: once
CDR3aa: CASVDRGGPPDTQYF

v_gene: TRBV5-1
j_gene: TRBJ2-3
d_gene: TRBD2
abundance: NA
CDR3aa: CASSLGTSGISGTQYF

v_gene: TRBV6-6
j_gene: TRBJ2-1
d_gene: NA
abundance: NA
CDR3aa: CASSPPGAGQFF

v_gene: TRBV30
j_gene: TRBJ2-2
d_gene: NA
abundance: NA
CDR3aa: CASARETNTGELFF

v_gene: TRBV27
j_gene: TRBJ1-2
d_gene: NA
abundance: once
CDR3aa: CASSSRDQRGGYTF

v_gene: TRBV20-1
j_gene: TRBJ2-2
d_gene: NA
abundance: NA
CDR3aa: CSARRIGELFF

v_gene: TRBV10-3
j_gene: TRBJ1-5
d_gene: TRBD1
abundance: NA
CDR3aa: CAISTGVGNQPQHF

v_gene: TRBV2
j_gene: TRBJ1-6
d_gene: TRBD1
abundance: NA
CDR3aa: CASSLRTGLGPLHF

v_gene: TRBV5-1
j_gene: TRBJ2-5
d_gene: TRBD2
abundance: NA
CDR3aa: CASSLVSSGRARETQYF

v_gene: TRBV7-8
j_gene: TRBJ2-1
d_gene: TRBD2
abundance: NA
CDR3aa: CASTKTSGRLYEQFF

v_gene: TRBV7-2
j_gene: TRBJ2-6
d_gene: NA
abundance: NA
CDR3aa: CASTRGANVLTF

v_gene: TRBV18
j_gene: TRBJ2-1
d_gene: TRBD2
abundance: NA
CDR3aa: CASSQTSGRVNEQFF

v_gene: TRBV4-3
j_gene: TRBJ1-2
d_gene: NA
abundance: medium-sized
CDR3aa: CASSQEKMTAIYGYTF

v_gene: TRBV5-4
j_gene: TRBJ2-5
d_gene: NA
abundance: NA
CDR3aa: CASSKESAGTQYF

v_gene: TRBV7-3
j_gene: TRBJ2-5
d_gene: NA
abundance: NA
CDR3aa: CASSLTSWGVETQYF

v_gene: TRBV6-4
j_gene: TRBJ2-1
d_gene: NA
abundance: NA
CDR3aa: CATQRSLEGVGPEQFF

v_gene: TRBV6-5
j_gene: TRBJ2-1
d_gene: TRBD1
abundance: NA
CDR3aa: CASSTRTGGYNEQFF